A few counts support the clone carrying this TCR beta chain. The target antigen is unknown. TCRdb analysed the reads with MiXCR anew, one entry per CDR3 protein. Of roughly 130,000 distinct CDR3 sequences listed, about 24% are singletons. These data come from a study of T cell repertoires in cytomegalovirus infection. Study in general: Through public TCR beta signatures, both CMV infection and matching HLA type were indicated.

Study results and caveats: HLA-C-restricted CMV-specific TCR beta clonotypes prevailed in the ex vivo response. Carriers of CMV plus the relevant HLA were identified by cumulative public TCR beta family frequency.

This TCR derives from a human donor in good health (CMV status not recorded). Some clones in this sample may be carry-over from other donors' samples. The specimen sequenced was PBMCs, sequenced either directly or after in vitro stimulation (not recorded which).

The CDR3 here is CASSLARGLAGVSTGELFF. The CDR3 DNA follows: TGTGCCAGCAGCTTAGCCCGTGGACTAGCGGGAGTGAGCACCGGGGAGCTGTTTTTT. J is TRBJ2-2 and V is TRBV11-2; the match to TRBD2 covers 13 bases. After removal of 1 base from V and 4 bases from J, the junction contained 9 bases not matched to a gene. The germline CDR1 and CDR2 sequences are SGHAT and FQNNGV. The CDR3 length is 19 residues.